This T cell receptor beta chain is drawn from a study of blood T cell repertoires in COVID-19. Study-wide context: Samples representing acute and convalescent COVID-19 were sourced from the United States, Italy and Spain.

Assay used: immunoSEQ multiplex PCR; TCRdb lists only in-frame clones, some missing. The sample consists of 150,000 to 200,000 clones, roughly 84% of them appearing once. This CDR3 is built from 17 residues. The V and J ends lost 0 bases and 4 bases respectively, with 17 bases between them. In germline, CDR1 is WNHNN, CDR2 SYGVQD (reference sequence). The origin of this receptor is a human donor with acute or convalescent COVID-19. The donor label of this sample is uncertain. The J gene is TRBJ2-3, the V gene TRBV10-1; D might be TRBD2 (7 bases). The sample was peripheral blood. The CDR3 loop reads CASSESTGGPISDTQYF. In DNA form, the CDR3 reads TGCGCCAGCAGTGAGTCGACCGGGGGGCCTATCTCAGATACGCAGTATTTT.